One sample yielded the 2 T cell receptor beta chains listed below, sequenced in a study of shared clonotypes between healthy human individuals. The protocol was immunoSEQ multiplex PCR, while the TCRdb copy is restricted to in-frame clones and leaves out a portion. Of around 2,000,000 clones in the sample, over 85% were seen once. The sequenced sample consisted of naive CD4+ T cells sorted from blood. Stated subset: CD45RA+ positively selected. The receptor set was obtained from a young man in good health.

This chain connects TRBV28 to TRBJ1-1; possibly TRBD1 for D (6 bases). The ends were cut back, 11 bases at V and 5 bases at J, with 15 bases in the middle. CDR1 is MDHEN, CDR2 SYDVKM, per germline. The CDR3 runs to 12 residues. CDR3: CAFGGQGTEAFF. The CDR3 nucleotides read TGTGCCTTTGGGGGGCAGGGGACTGAAGCTTTCTTT.

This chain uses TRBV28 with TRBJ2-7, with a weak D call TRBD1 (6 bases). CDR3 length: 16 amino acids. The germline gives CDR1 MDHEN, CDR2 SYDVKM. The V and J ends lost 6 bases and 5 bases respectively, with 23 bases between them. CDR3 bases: TGTGCCAGCAGCCCGGGACATTCGGGAATGATCCACGAGCAGTACTTC. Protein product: CASSPGHSGMIHEQYF.